This T cell receptor (beta chain) stems from a study of T-cell reconstitution after alpha-beta-depleted transplantation in children. This clonotype came up a few times. The TCRbeta library incorporated unique molecular identifiers. TCRdb ran MiXCR on the PCR reads and lists one entry per CDR3 protein. The data contain under 850,000 distinct CDR3 sequences, approximately 14% of them singletons. This specimen was PBMCs, taken before TCRalphabeta/CD19-depleted stem cell transplant. The source is a girl aged 2 to 9 with congenital amegakaryocytic thrombocytopenia, due to receive a stem cell transplant.

CDR3 in amino acids: CASSPPGHKNQPQHF. As DNA, the CDR3 is TGTGCCAGCAGTCCGCCGGGACACAAAAATCAGCCCCAGCATTTT. The chain uses TRBV28 and TRBJ1-5; D perhaps matches TRBD1 (6 bases). V was clipped by 5 bases and J by 4 bases, with 15 bases between them. Germline V CDR1 and CDR2: MDHEN, SYDVKM. The CDR3 sequence is 15 residues long.